The text below deals with one T cell receptor beta chain. The sample is drawn from a study of blood T cell repertoires in COVID-19. The overall study: Samples taken during acute and convalescent COVID-19 were collected in the United States, Italy and Spain. PBMCs, B-cell-depleted T cells, or T cells provided the cDNA or gDNA that made up the material.

Cohort assignment relied on participant-reported clinical history. Unmatched junction bases numbered 9, after V lost 1 base and J lost 7 bases. CDR1 and CDR2 from the germline V gene are LGHDT and YNNKEL (reference sequence). The CDR3 spans 17 residues. Methods used by the authors: Using reference gene primer amplification, nucleated cell counts were estimated. Libraries were prepared by immunoSEQ multiplex PCR; TCRdb keeps only in-frame clonotypes and omits some of them. The DNA was the basis for D and trimming; V, J and clone size are from that table. The table includes over 55,000 clones, more than 80% detected once.

This sequence joins TRBV3-1 (or the pseudogene TRBV3-2) and TRBJ2-3; 12 bases align to TRBD2. Sequences were obtained from PBMCs or T cells enriched from blood (not recorded which). The receptor's source is a woman between 35 and 50 years old with acute COVID-19. CDR3 DNA: TGTGCCAGCAGCCAAGCCGCTCTAGCGGGGGGGCTACATACGCAGTATTTT. Protein sequence: CASSQAALAGGLHTQYF.